This TCR beta chain comes out of a study of cytomegalovirus exposure and HLA in healthy donors. CDR3 length: 14 amino acids. Trimming at V came to 8 bases and at J to 7 bases, leaving 8 bases not matched to a gene. Germline-derived CDR1 and CDR2 are MDHEN and SYDVKM. PCR amplification relied on 60 Vbeta primers (plus 13 Jbeta primers). TCRdb's copy holds only in-frame clones and misses some; the assay was immunoSEQ multiplex PCR. This repertoire includes about 70,000 clones. About this clone: Its antigen is unidentified.

Findings and caveats of the study: Donor immune exposure was known only as CMV serostatus. About 90% or about 30% of the time was how often most TCR beta V segments were productive, according to an earlier analysis.

The chain combines TRBV28 with TRBJ1-4, with 9 positions matching TRBD1. Sequencing was carried out using PBMCs. This clonotype was sampled from a female donor in good health and CMV-seropositive. CDR3 coding DNA: TGTGCCAGCTCCTTGATACAGGGGGCTGAAAAACTGTTTTTT. Protein product: CASSLIQGAEKLFF.